Given below is one T cell receptor beta chain in context. The V and J ends lost 5 bases and 7 bases, in that order; junction bases with no gene match: 4. Germline values: CDR1 LGHNA, CDR2 YSLEER. CDR3 size: 15 residues. Healthy bone marrow donors supplied every sample. The PCR used 60 Vbeta and 13 Jbeta primers. Clones were read by immunoSEQ multiplex PCR, and TCRdb kept only the in-frame ones, dropping some. The table lists around 120,000 clones, 55% to 75% of them singletons. This entry comes from a study of cytomegalovirus exposure and HLA in healthy donors. The sequencing sample was made of PBMCs. This sequence was found in a middle-aged woman in good health and CMV-seropositive. The genes are TRBV4-3 and TRBJ2-1; 14 positions agree with TRBD2. The CDR3 DNA follows: TGCGCCAGCAGCAGACTAGCGGGAGGGGGTAATGAGCAGTTCTTC. Protein sequence: CASSRLAGGGNEQFF.